This TCR beta chain was profiled in a study of CD8+ T cells in alopecia areata (dated by TCRdb to about 2018). About the investigation overall: The treated patients, all with moderate-to-severe alopecia areata, were enrolled in an open-label pilot trial of oral tofacitinib given at 5 to 10 mg twice daily. Patients stayed on tofacitinib for 6 to 18 months and then had 6 months of follow-up off drug so that delayed response and recurrence could be assessed. The SALT score, which quantifies the percentage of affected scalp surface area, was used to measure disease severity in treated patients. High-throughput TCRbeta sequencing was used to examine T cell clonal expansion in alopecia areata in both the C3H/HeJ mouse model and human patients. On the human side, TCRbeta sequencing was run on scalp tissue and on sorted CD4+ and CD8+ peripheral blood T cells from healthy controls and from alopecia areata patients with either patchy or totalis/universalis disease. Biopsies were taken from tofacitinib-treated patients at baseline and again at 4 and 24 weeks into treatment, and several of those patients also had a later scalp biopsy. Clonality in the scalp was compared among normal scalp (n=4), patchy alopecia areata scalp (n=8), and alopecia totalis/universalis scalp (n=8). RNA came from the PAXgene miRNA kit for fixed scalp, the miRNeasy kit for PBMCs, and the RNeasy kit for mouse skin. TCRbeta CDR3 regions were amplified by immunoSEQ multiplex PCR with 35 Vbeta forward and 13 Jbeta reverse primers.

The sample's time point label is to be understood as: less than 30 weeks on oral tofacitinib. Read against the paper, the sample's treatment or condition label means: oral pan-JAK inhibitor, 5-10 mg twice daily. Peripheral blood and lesional scalp punch biopsies were obtained from patients with alopecia areata. PBMCs were separated by density centrifugation and stained for CD3, CD4 and CD8, after which CD4+ and CD8+ T cells were sorted on a FACSAria. As concerns this clone: Its antigen remains unidentified. The input lacks base qualities; no much larger clone sits a single base away.

To prepare the library, the immunoSEQ multiplex PCR assay was applied. RNA was extracted from all samples and reverse transcribed into cDNA, which served as template for TCR sequencing. First-strand cDNA was synthesized using SuperScript III with a 2:1 mix of oligo-dT and random hexamers. A synthetic immune receptor repertoire was used to measure amplification bias, and any remaining bias was corrected computationally. The paper's processing steps were these. Raw reads were preprocessed to remove errors, and CDR3 was defined according to IMGT conventions as the region from the conserved cysteine to phenylalanine. Clonality was computed by normalizing Shannon entropy by log2 of the number of productive unique TCRs and subtracting the result from 1. CD4 or CD8 identity of scalp clones was inferred by cross-referencing scalp TCRbeta sequences with sorted blood CD4 and CD8 repertoires. Sourced from immuneACCESS, this table was stored by TCRdb with only in-frame sequences that have V and J called. A share of the clones is absent; for the studies checked, an unresolved V gene accounts for under half, and the remainder has no known explanation. Clone size and V and J calls were adopted from that table, with D and trimming inferred from the DNA. The sample table contains about 100,000 clones; only one count was recorded for roughly 45% of them. More than 15% of the sample is taken by the ten largest.

From cysteine to phenylalanine, the CDR3 is 11 amino acids long. The only DNA kept is the CDR3, 33 bases in frame from the first base. From a lookup of the germline V gene, CDR1 and CDR2 are MNHEY and SVGAGI. V is reduced by 5 bases and J by 14 bases, leaving a spacing of 14 bases between them. The study at large found these results: Many expanded lesional clones were found to persist in scalp and blood during tofacitinib treatment, and relapse after treatment cessation may be partly explained by this persistence. Higher clonality and more expanded CD8+ clones were observed in lesional scalp than in normal scalp, particularly in alopecia totalis/universalis, a finding suggestive of antigenic drive. Resident alphabeta T cells in normal human skin are also sequenced, complicating scalp TCR repertoire analysis, unlike mouse skin dominated by gammadelta T cells. Because the treated cohort was small and included a single nonresponder, larger studies are needed to assess links between baseline CD8+ expansion and response. With tofacitinib, both scalp clonality and the number of expanded CD8+ clones among the top 100 scalp clones went down significantly. Shared TCR sequences between patients were less evident than in mice, which may be partly attributable to HLA diversity in the patient population.

The input for sequencing was CD8+ T cells sorted from blood, taken at week 24, from a patient treated with tofacitinib. Recombination connected TRBV6-5 to TRBJ2-3, with the identity of the D gene unclear. The TCR comes from a human donor with alopecia areata. For the CDR3, the sequence is CASSLGTQWYF. At the DNA level, the sequence is TGTGCCAGCAGTCTGGGCACGCAGTGGTATTTT.